This T cell receptor beta chain was identified during a study of shared clonotypes between healthy human individuals. Whole-study results and caveats: Clonotype sharing among donors likely depends on sequencing depth.

The CDR3 runs to 15 residues. Germline CDR1 and CDR2: SEHNR and FQNEAQ (reference sequence). The ends were cut back, 2 bases at V and 4 bases at J, with 11 bases in the middle. As to this clone: Its antigen is currently unknown.

An assay was performed, and its level was deep. Produced via immunoSEQ multiplex PCR; TCRdb's table is partial and in-frame only. The data show hundreds of thousands of clones, 79% seen once. The TCR was taken from a middle-aged woman in good health. Some clones in this sample may be carry-over from other donors' samples. Sequencing used PBMCs. The chain links TRBV7-9 to TRBJ1-4; possible D gene TRBD1, 5 bases. CDR3 amino acids: CASSLSGGNNEKLFF. In DNA, the CDR3 is TGTGCCAGCAGCTTATCGGGGGGGAATAATGAAAAACTGTTTTTT.